One and the same sample provided the 27 T cell receptor beta chains below, sequenced in a study of cytomegalovirus exposure and HLA in healthy donors. PCR employed 60 Vbeta and 13 Jbeta primers. Sequenced by immunoSEQ multiplex PCR; TCRdb stores in-frame clones only, minus some. The sample features fewer than 150,000 clones, with less than 2.5% in its top ten. The source material was PBMCs. These TCRs come from a woman aged 55-69 years in good health and CMV-seronegative.

V is TRBV28 and J is TRBJ1-6; D is ambiguous. The germline V gene has CDR1 MDHEN and CDR2 SYDVKM. V lost 6 bases and J 0 bases, leaving 15 bases between the germline ends. This CDR3 is built from 17 residues. Here the CDR3 reads CASSARGRSSYNSPLHF. CDR3 coding DNA: TGTGCCAGCAGCGCCCGGGGTCGAAGCTCCTATAATTCACCCCTCCACTTT.

V is TRBV7-8 and J is TRBJ2-5; D is perhaps TRBD2 (6 bases). This CDR3 is 16 amino acids long. The germline gives CDR1 SGHVS, CDR2 FQNEAQ. V was clipped by 1 base and J by 5 bases, with 17 bases between them. In nucleotides, the CDR3 is TGTGCCAGCAGCTTAGGGAGACTAGTAATTCAGGAGACCCAGTACTTC. The encoded protein is CASSLGRLVIQETQYF.

V is TRBV7-3 and J is TRBJ2-3; D perhaps matches TRBD2 (6 bases). Germline V gene sequence: CDR1 SGHTA, CDR2 FQGTGA. V lost 5 bases and J 4 bases, leaving 10 bases between the germline ends. The length of the CDR3 is 13 residues. The CDR3 DNA follows: TGTGCCAGCAGCAGGAGGGGCGCAGATACGCAGTATTTT. It is translated as CASSRRGADTQYF. The whole variable domain, remainder taken from reference TRBV7-3 and TRBJ2-3, is GAGVSQTPSNKVTEKGKYVELRCDPISGHTALYWYRQSLGQGPEFLIYFQGTGAADDSGLPNDRFFAVRPEGSVSTLKIQRTERGDSAVYLCASSRRGADTQYFGPGTRLTVL.

This chain uses TRBV7-8 with TRBJ2-7; D perhaps matches TRBD1 (6 bases). Trimming stripped 5 bases from V and 0 bases from J, with 14 bases between. Germline values: CDR1 SGHVS, CDR2 FQNEAQ. This CDR3 spans 15 amino acids. The CDR3 sequence: CASSPTRDNSYEQYF. The CDR3 DNA follows: TGTGCCAGCAGCCCCACCCGGGACAACTCCTACGAGCAGTACTTC.

The chain links TRBV27 to TRBJ2-2, with D maybe TRBD2 (6 bases). Germline CDR1 and CDR2: MNHEY and SMNVEV (reference sequence). This CDR3 is 15 amino acids long. Deletions cut 5 bases from V and 5 bases from J, with 15 bases between. The CDR3 DNA sequence: TGTGCCAGCAGTCCCTCGGGGGTGGGGACCGGGGAGCTGTTTTTT. Amino acid sequence: CASSPSGVGTGELFF.

The V gene is TRBV5-1, the J gene TRBJ2-7, with 10 bases lining up with TRBD2. CDR1 is SGHRS and CDR2 is YFSETQ in the germline V gene. The CDR3 extends over 18 amino acids. V was clipped by 4 bases and J by 0 bases; unmatched bases: 13. The CDR3 protein is CASSLGLAGELLSYEQYF. The DNA of the CDR3 is TGCGCCAGCAGCCTGGGGCTAGCGGGAGAGCTCCTCTCCTACGAGCAGTACTTC.

This chain's CDR3 is CASSSVTGVNTEAFF. The CDR3 DNA reads as TGTGCCAGCAGCTCAGTGACAGGGGTGAACACTGAAGCTTTCTTT. This chain links TRBV7-9 with TRBJ1-1; the match to TRBD1 covers 8 bases. The V gene end was trimmed by 4 bases and the J gene end by 0 bases; junction bases not matched to a gene: 4. The germline V gene encodes CDR1 SEHNR and CDR2 FQNEAQ (reference sequence). There are 15 residues in the CDR3.

This chain uses TRBV4-1 with TRBJ1-3; 8 positions agree with TRBD1. Trimming at V came to 4 bases and at J to 2 bases, leaving 4 bases not matched to a gene. The CDR3 consists of 15 residues. CDR1 is MGHRA, CDR2 YSYEKL, per germline. CDR3: CASSRLTGAGNTIYF. For the CDR3, the DNA is TGCGCCAGCAGCCGATTGACAGGGGCTGGAAACACCATATATTTT.

This chain uses TRBV5-1 with TRBJ1-3; TRBD1 is a possible D gene (6 bases). The CDR3 runs to 15 residues. Trimming took off 1 base at V and 8 bases at J, with 16 bases between the two ends. Germline V CDR1 and CDR2: SGHRS, YFSETQ. CDR3 amino acids: CASSLFNREGDTIYF. The CDR3 DNA is TGCGCCAGCAGCTTGTTTAACAGGGAGGGGGACACCATATATTTT.

V and J are TRBV27 and TRBJ2-5, with a possible D match to TRBD1 (6 bases). Trimming pared 6 bases from V and 1 base from J, leaving 15 bases between. The CDR3 runs to 15 residues. Germline CDR1 reads MNHEY; CDR2 reads SMNVEV (reference sequence). In DNA form, the CDR3 reads TGTGCCAGCAGGCCCACCCGGACAGCCCAAGAGACCCAGTACTTC. This encodes CASRPTRTAQETQYF.

The chain recombines TRBV5-1 with TRBJ2-5; D not certain. The closer fit of TRBJ2-7 to the DNA end suggests the J call may be wrong. The CDR3 consists of 11 residues. Germline CDR1 reads SGHRS; CDR2 reads YFSETQ. Here the CDR3 reads CASSASYEQYF. DNA of the CDR3: TGCGCCAGCAGCGCCTCCTACGAGCAGTACTTC.

This sequence joins TRBV2 and TRBJ2-2, with 11 bases lining up with TRBD1. This CDR3 has 16 amino acids. Per the germline V gene, CDR1 is SNHLY and CDR2 is FYNNEI. Losses at the gene ends were 11 bases for V and 5 bases for J; bases not matched to a gene: 13. The CDR3 nucleotides read TGTGCCGGGAGACTCTACGGGACAGGGGGAACCGGGGAGCTGTTTTTT. Translating it yields CAGRLYGTGGTGELFF.

The chain combines TRBV6-1 with TRBJ2-1; tentatively, D is TRBD1 (5 bases). The length of the CDR3 is 16 residues. CDR1 and CDR2 (germline): MNHNS, SASEGT. V dropped 3 bases and J dropped 5 bases, with 17 bases sitting between them. The CDR3 DNA reads TGTGCCAGCAGTGATGTAGGGGCAGGGTGGGACAATGAGCAGTTCTTC. Translating it yields CASSDVGAGWDNEQFF.

CDR3 nucleotide sequence: TGTGCCAGCAGTTACCACGGACAGGGGGCGATGGGGTACACCTTC. It translates to CASSYHGQGAMGYTF. The V call is TRBV6-5, the J call TRBJ1-2, with 11 bases identical to TRBD1. The CDR3 is 15 residues long. Per germline, CDR1 MNHEY and CDR2 SVGAGI. The junction had 10 bases not matched to a gene; V was cut back by 2 bases and J by 11 bases.

V is TRBV10-2 and J is TRBJ2-7; 9 bases fit TRBD1. Germline values: CDR1 WSHSY, CDR2 SAAADI. The CDR3 loop spans 15 amino acids. Trimming at V came to 4 bases and at J to 2 bases, leaving 6 bases not matched to a gene. The CDR3 coding sequence is TGCGCCAGCAGTGGGGACAGGGTCTTTACCTACGAGCAGTACTTC. Its translation is CASSGDRVFTYEQYF.

The J gene is TRBJ1-1, the V gene TRBV5-4; TRBD1 might be the D (6 bases). This CDR3 region has 14 residues. Trimming removed 5 bases at V and 3 bases at J, with 14 bases between. The germline V gene has CDR1 SGHNT and CDR2 YYREEE (reference sequence). The DNA of the CDR3 is TGTGCCAGCAGTCTAGGGGGGGGACACACTGAAGCTTTCTTT. Translation: CASSLGGGHTEAFF.

The chain joins TRBV9 to TRBJ1-1; D may be TRBD1 (6 bases). The germline V gene has CDR1 SGDLS and CDR2 YYNGEE. The ends were cut back, 4 bases at V and 0 bases at J, with 16 bases in the middle. This CDR3 region has 16 residues. The CDR3: CASSLNREQMNTEAFF. In nucleotides, the CDR3 is TGTGCCAGCAGCCTAAACAGGGAACAAATGAACACTGAAGCTTTCTTT.

V gene TRBV18 combines with J gene TRBJ1-2, with 8 bases matching TRBD1. Germline CDR1 is KGHSH and CDR2 is LQKENI. The CDR3 extends over 13 amino acids. Trimming removed 3 bases from V and 4 bases from J; junction bases left unmatched: 1. Here the CDR3 reads CASSPGQGYGYTF. The CDR3 coding sequence is TGTGCCAGCTCACCTGGACAGGGCTATGGCTACACCTTC.

The chain has TRBV5-1 and TRBJ2-1; 8 bases match TRBD2. The germline CDR1 and CDR2 sequences are SGHRS and YFSETQ. The length of the CDR3 is 15 residues. The V segment lost 2 bases and the J segment 10 bases; nucleotides outside the gene matches: 11. The DNA for the CDR3 is TGCGCCAGCAGCTTCGCGGGGGGATATAGAGGGGAGCAGTTCTTC. Its translation: CASSFAGGYRGEQFF.

For this clone: The sample holds other DNA sequences that translate to the same CDR3. Written as DNA, the CDR3 is TGTGCCAGCAGCTTAGGGGGACAGGGGAACTATGGCTACACCTTC. Translated: CASSLGGQGNYGYTF. The V and J genes are TRBV7-9 and TRBJ1-2, with TRBD1 identical over 10 bases. V lost 1 base and J lost 2; bases outside the gene matches: 1. The CDR3 has 15 residues. CDR1 and CDR2 from the germline V gene are SEHNR and FQNEAQ (reference sequence).

The CDR3 sequence is CASSSLPGHDKNTGELFF. The DNA of the CDR3 is TGTGCCAGCAGCTCACTTCCGGGACATGATAAGAACACCGGGGAGCTGTTTTTT. The rearrangement joins TRBV7-8 to TRBJ2-2; perhaps TRBD1 as D (6 bases). Germline loops: CDR1 SGHVS, CDR2 FQNEAQ. The CDR3 contains 18 residues. V lost 4 bases, J lost 1 base, and 19 bases lay in between. Looking up the rest from reference TRBV7-8 and TRBJ2-2 gives the full variable domain: GAGVSQSPRYKVAKRGQDVALRCDPISGHVSLFWYQQALGQGPEFLTYFQNEAQLDKSGLPSDRFFAERPEGSVSTLKIQRTQQEDSAVYLCASSSLPGHDKNTGELFFGEGSRLTVL.

The chain recombines TRBV6-5 with TRBJ2-3; 10 bases align to TRBD1. The CDR3 loop spans 15 amino acids. CDR1 and CDR2 (germline): MNHEY, SVGAGI. The junction had 8 bases not matched to a gene; V was cut back by 6 bases and J by 5 bases. CDR3 DNA: TGTGCCAGCAGAATCCGGGACAGGGGATTAGATACGCAGTATTTT. It translates to CASRIRDRGLDTQYF.

The genes are TRBV7-3 and TRBJ2-2; D might be TRBD1 (5 bases). This CDR3 contains 15 residues. Germline CDR1 SGHTA, CDR2 FQGTGA. V was pared by 5 bases and J by 6 bases, with 16 bases between. The CDR3 reads CASSPPSGIPGELFF. In nucleotides, the CDR3 is TGTGCCAGCAGCCCGCCTTCAGGGATCCCCGGGGAGCTGTTTTTT.

J is TRBJ2-7 and V is TRBV28; 7 bases are shared with TRBD1. This CDR3 is 13 amino acids long. J was trimmed by 1 base and V by 6 bases; bases with no gene match: 3. Germline V gives CDR1 MDHEN, CDR2 SYDVKM. CDR3 amino acids: CASRLTGSYEQYF. DNA of the CDR3: TGTGCCAGCAGACTGACAGGGTCCTACGAGCAGTACTTC.

The V call is TRBV7-9, the J call TRBJ2-5; tentatively, D is TRBD1 (6 bases). The J call is doubtful: the DNA matches TRBJ2-7 better. The length of the CDR3 is 16 residues. Germline lookup yields CDR1 SEHNR and CDR2 FQNEAQ (reference sequence). CDR3 amino acids: CASSTFNLGGRYEQYF. The CDR3 DNA reads TGTGCCAGCAGTACCTTCAATCTAGGGGGTCGGTACGAGCAGTACTTC.

This chain joins TRBV5-1 and TRBJ2-1; TRBD2 agrees at 7 bases. The ends lost 4 bases at V and 9 bases at J; junction bases unmatched: 10. The germline gives CDR1 SGHRS, CDR2 YFSETQ. This CDR3 is 14 amino acids long. The CDR3 reads CASSAGLGLIEQFF. The CDR3 DNA reads as TGCGCCAGCAGCGCTGGACTAGGGCTTATTGAGCAGTTCTTC.

The chain carries TRBV7-2 and TRBJ2-1, with 9 bases fitting TRBD2. The CDR3 extends over 15 amino acids. CDR1 is SGHTA, CDR2 FQGNSA, per germline. With 5 bases clipped from V and 13 bases from J, the junction kept 15 bases outside the gene matches. The CDR3 region has the DNA TGTGCCAGCAGCCAACCCGGGGCGCGCGGGGGGGGCCAGTTCTTC. Amino acid sequence: CASSQPGARGGGQFF.